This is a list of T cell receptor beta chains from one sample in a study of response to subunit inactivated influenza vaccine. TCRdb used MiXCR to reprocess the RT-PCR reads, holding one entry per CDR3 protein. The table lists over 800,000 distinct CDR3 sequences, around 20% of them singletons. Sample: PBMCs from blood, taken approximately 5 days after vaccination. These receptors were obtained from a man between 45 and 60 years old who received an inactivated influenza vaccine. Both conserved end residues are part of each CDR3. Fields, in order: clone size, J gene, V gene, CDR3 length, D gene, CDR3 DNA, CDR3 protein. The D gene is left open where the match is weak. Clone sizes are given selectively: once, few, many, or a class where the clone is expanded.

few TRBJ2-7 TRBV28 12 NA TGTGCCACCACCTGGTCCTCCTACGAGCAGTACTTC CATTWSSYEQYF
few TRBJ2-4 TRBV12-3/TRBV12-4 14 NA TGTGCCAGCAGTTTAGGGGGGGCCGCGGACATTCAGTACTTC CASSLGGAADIQYF
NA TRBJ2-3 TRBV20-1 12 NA TGCAGTGCCGGGGTAGTGGCGGATACGCAGTATTTT CSAGVVADTQYF
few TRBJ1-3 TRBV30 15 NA TGTGCCTGGCAGAGGGACGGTGCCTCTGGAAACACCATATATTTT CAWQRDGASGNTIYF
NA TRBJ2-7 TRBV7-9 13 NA TGTGCCAGCAGCTTCGGGAGTCCTTTTGAGCAGTACTTC CASSFGSPFEQYF
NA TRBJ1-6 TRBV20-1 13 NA TGCAGTGCTAGTGGCAGGGGAGATTCACCCCTCCACTTT CSASGRGDSPLHF
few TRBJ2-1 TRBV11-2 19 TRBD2 TGTGCCAGCAGCTTCGATAGCGGGGGGTTTTCCTCCTCCTACAATGAGCAGTTCTTC CASSFDSGGFSSSYNEQFF
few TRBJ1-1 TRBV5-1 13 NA TGCGCCAGCAGGGTTGAAACGAACACTGAAGCTTTCTTT CASRVETNTEAFF
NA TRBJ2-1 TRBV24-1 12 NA TGTGCCACCGGTCAAGGTGCAAGTGAGCAGTTCTTC CATGQGASEQFF
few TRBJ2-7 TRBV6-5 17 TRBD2 TGTGCCAGCAGTTACTTCCCCGTTACAGTGAGCGGGGGCGAGCAGTACTTC CASSYFPVTVSGGEQYF
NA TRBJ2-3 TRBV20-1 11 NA TGCAGTGCTGGCGGCAGGGAGGCGCAGTATTTT CSAGGREAQYF
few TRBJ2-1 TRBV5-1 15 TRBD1 TGCGCCAGCAGCATAGGACAGGGCTCCTACAATGAGCAGTTCTTC CASSIGQGSYNEQFF
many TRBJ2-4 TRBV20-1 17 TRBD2 TGCAGTGCTCCCGGGACTAGCGGGGGGCTAGCCAAAAACATTCAGTACTTC CSAPGTSGGLAKNIQYF
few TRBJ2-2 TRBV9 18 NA TGTGCCAGCAGCGCTCGGACGCAGGTTCCTGTGGACACCGGGGAGCTGTTTTTT CASSARTQVPVDTGELFF
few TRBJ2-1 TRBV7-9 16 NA TGTGCCAGCACCGTAGGAGTAGGGAGCTCCTACAATGAGCAGTTCTTC CASTVGVGSSYNEQFF
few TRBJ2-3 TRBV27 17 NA TGTGCCAGCAGTCCCCGGCTCCCAGCAGCTAGCACAGATACGCAGTATTTT CASSPRLPAASTDTQYF
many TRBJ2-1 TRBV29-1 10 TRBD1 TGCAGCGTCCGGGACAGCATCGAGTTCTTC CSVRDSIEFF
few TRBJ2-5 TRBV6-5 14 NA TGTGCCAGCAGTATTCGATGGGCCCAAGAGACCCAGTACTTC CASSIRWAQETQYF
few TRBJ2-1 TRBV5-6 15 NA TGTGCCAGCAGCTTGATCGGTCCCCGGGTCTATGAGCAGTTCTTC CASSLIGPRVYEQFF
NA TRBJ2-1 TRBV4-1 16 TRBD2 TGCGCCAGCAGCCAAGATACGTCTAGCGGGGCCTTGGGGCAGTTCTTC CASSQDTSSGALGQFF
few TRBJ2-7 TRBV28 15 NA TGTGCCAGCAGTTTAAGGGTAGGGCTAGCGTACGAGCAGTACTTC CASSLRVGLAYEQYF
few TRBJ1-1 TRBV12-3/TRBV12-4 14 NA TGTGCCAGCAGACCCTATCGAGTAGACACTGAAGCTTTCTTT CASRPYRVDTEAFF
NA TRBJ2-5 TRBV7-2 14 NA TGTGCCAGCAGCTTTCAGGTTAGCATGGAGACCCAGTACTTC CASSFQVSMETQYF
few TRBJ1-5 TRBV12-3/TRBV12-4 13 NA TGTGCCAGCAGTTTAGCGTGGAATCAGCCCCAGCATTTT CASSLAWNQPQHF
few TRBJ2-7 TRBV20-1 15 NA TGCAGTGCTAGAGATCTAGACAGGAGCCCCTACGAGCAGTACTTC CSARDLDRSPYEQYF
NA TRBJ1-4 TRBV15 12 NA TGTGCCACCGGGACAAGCGTCGTAAAACTGTTTTTT CATGTSVVKLFF
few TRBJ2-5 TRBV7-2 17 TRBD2 TGTGCCAGCAGCTCCACGTATATTTGGAGCGGGGAAGAGACCCAGTACTTC CASSSTYIWSGEETQYF
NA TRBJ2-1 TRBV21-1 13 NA TGTGCCAGCAGCAAGGGGCTAGCATTCGAGCAGTTCTTC CASSKGLAFEQFF
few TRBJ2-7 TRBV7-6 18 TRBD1 TGTGCCAGCAGCTTAAGGGCCCCGAAGAGACAGGGAGTTTACGAGCAGTACTTC CASSLRAPKRQGVYEQYF
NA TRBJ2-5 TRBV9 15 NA TGTGCCAGCAGCACCACCCCGTGGCAGAGGGAGACCCAGTACTTC CASSTTPWQRETQYF
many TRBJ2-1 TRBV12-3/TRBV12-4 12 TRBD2 TGTGCCAGCAGCCTGACTAGCGGGGAGCAGTTCTTC CASSLTSGEQFF
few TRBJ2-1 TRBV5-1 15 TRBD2 TGCGCCAGCAGCTCGGGTAGCGGGCCCTACAATGAGCAGTTCTTC CASSSGSGPYNEQFF
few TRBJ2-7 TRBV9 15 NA TGTGCCAGCAGCGTAGATTCTCCCCCTAAATACGAGCAGTACTTC CASSVDSPPKYEQYF
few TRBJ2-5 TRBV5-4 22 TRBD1 TGTGCCAGCAGCCTGGGATTGGTCGGACAGGGCCCTCTCGGCGGGATGCTGGAGACCCAGTACTTC CASSLGLVGQGPLGGMLETQYF
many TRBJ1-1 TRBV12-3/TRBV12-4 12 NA TGTGCCAGCAGTTTGGGTGCGCACGAAGCTTTCTTT CASSLGAHEAFF